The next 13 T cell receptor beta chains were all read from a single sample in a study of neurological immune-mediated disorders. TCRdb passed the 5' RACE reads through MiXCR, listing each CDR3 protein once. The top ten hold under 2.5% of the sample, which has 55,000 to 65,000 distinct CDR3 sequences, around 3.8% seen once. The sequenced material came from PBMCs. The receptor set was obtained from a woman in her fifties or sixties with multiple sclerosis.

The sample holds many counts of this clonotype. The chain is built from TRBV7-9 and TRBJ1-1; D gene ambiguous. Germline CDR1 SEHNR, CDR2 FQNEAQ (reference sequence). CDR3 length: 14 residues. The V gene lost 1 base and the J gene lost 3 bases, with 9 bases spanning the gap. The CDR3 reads CASSLGAVHTEAFF. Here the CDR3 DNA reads TGTGCCAGCAGCTTAGGGGCCGTGCACACTGAAGCTTTCTTT.

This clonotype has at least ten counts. CDR3 nucleotide sequence: TGTGCCACCTCCCAAGCGGTTGACGAGACCCAGTACTTC. Translated, it gives CATSQAVDETQYF. This sequence joins TRBV24-1 and TRBJ2-5; a weak D match, TRBD2 (5 bases). This CDR3 comprises 13 residues. Trimming pared 9 bases from V and 5 bases from J, leaving 15 bases between. Looked up from germline, CDR1 is KGHDR and CDR2 is SFDVKD.

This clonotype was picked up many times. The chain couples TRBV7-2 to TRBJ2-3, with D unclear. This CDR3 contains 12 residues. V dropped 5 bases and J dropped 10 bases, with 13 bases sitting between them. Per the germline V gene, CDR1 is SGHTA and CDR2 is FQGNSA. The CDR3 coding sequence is TGTGCCAGCAGCCCCGCCCAGGCAGCGCAGTATTTT. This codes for CASSPAQAAQYF.

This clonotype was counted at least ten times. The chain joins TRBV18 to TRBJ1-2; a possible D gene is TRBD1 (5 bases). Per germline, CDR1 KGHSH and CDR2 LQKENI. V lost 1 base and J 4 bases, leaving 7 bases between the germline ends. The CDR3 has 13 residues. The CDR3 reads CASSPRGGYGYTF. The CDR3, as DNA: TGTGCCAGCTCACCACGGGGCGGCTATGGCTACACCTTC.

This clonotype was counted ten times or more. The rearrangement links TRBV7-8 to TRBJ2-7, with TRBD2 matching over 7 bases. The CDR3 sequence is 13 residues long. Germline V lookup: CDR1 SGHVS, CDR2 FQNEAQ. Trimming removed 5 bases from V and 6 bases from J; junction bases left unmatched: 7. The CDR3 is CASSGRLALEQYF. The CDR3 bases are TGTGCCAGCAGCGGAAGACTAGCTCTCGAGCAGTACTTC.

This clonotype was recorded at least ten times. Here the CDR3 DNA reads TGCAGCGTCGCCCCCTCTAGGGCCACCGGGGAGCTGTTTTTT. This encodes CSVAPSRATGELFF. The chain combines TRBV29-1 with TRBJ2-2; unclear D gene. The CDR3 sequence is 14 residues long. Trimming took 6 bases from V and 4 from J, leaving 15 bases between them. Looked up from germline, CDR1 is SQVTM and CDR2 is ANQGSEA.

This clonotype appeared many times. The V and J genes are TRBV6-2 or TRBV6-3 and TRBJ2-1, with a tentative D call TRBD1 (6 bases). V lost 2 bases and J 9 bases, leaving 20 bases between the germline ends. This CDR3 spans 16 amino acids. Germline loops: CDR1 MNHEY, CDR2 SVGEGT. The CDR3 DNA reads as TGTGCCAGCAGTTACGGAACAGGGCCATACTTGGGTGAGCAGTTCTTC. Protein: CASSYGTGPYLGEQFF.

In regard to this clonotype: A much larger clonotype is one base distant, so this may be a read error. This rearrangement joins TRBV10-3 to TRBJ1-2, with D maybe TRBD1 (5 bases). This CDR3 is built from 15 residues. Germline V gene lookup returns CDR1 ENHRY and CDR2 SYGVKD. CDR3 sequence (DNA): TGTGCCAGCAGTTTGGGGGGAAAGGGAAGCCATGGCTACACCTTC. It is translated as CASSLGGKGSHGYTF.

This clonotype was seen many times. The CDR3 region is CASSSGTSGRETQYF. CDR3 in DNA: TGCGCCAGCAGCTCCGGGACTAGCGGGAGGGAGACCCAGTACTTC. The rearrangement links TRBV5-1 to TRBJ2-5; the match to TRBD2 covers 15 bases. J was trimmed by 5 bases and V by 3 bases; bases with no gene match: 2. Germline CDR1 is SGHRS and CDR2 is YFSETQ. The CDR3 contains 15 residues. Complete variable domain (other parts from reference TRBV5-1 and TRBJ2-5): KAGVTQTPRYLIKTRGQQVTLSCSPISGHRSVSWYQQTPGQGLQFLFEYFSETQRNKGNFPGRFSGRQFSNSRSEMNVSTLELGDSALYLCASSSGTSGRETQYFGPGTRLLVL.

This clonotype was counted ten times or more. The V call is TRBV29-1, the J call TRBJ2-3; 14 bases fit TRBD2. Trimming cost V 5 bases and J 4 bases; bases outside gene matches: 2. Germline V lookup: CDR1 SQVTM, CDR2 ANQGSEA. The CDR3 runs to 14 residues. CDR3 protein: CSVPTSGRADTQYF. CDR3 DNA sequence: TGCAGCGTTCCGACTAGCGGGAGGGCAGATACGCAGTATTTT.

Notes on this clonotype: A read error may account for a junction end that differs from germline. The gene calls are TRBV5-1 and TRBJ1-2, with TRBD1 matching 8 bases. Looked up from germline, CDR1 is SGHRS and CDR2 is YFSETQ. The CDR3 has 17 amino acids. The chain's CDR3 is CASSGPDRGWASYGYTF. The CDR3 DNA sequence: TGCGCCAGCAGCGGTCCCGACAGGGGCTGGGCCTCGTATGGCTATACCTTC.

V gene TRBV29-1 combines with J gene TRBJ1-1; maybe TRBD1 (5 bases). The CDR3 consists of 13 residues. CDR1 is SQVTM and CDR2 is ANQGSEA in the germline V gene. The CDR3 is CKTVREIGTEAFF. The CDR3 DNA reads TGCAAGACCGTCAGGGAAATAGGGACTGAAGCTTTCTTT.

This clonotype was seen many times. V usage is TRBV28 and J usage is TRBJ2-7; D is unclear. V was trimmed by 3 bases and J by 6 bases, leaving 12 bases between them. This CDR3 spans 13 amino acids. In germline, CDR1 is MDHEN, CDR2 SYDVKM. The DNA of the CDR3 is TGTGCCAGCAGTTTTCGGCTCATGGGCGAGCAGTACTTC. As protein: CASSFRLMGEQYF.